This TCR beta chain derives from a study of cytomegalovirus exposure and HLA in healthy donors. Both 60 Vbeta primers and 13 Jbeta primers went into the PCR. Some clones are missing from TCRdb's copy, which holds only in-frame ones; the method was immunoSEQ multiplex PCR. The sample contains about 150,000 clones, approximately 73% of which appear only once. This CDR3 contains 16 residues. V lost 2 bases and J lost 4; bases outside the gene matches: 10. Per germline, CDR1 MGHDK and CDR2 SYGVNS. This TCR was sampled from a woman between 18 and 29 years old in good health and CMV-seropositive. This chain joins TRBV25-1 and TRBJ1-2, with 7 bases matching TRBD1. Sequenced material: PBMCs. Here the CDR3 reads CASSEMEDRRSYGYTF. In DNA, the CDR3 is TGTGCCAGCAGTGAAATGGAGGACAGGAGGAGCTATGGCTACACCTTC.